The entry below gives a single T cell receptor (beta chain) sequence along with its context. The protocol was immunoSEQ multiplex PCR, while the TCRdb copy is restricted to in-frame clones and leaves out a portion. The sample consists of fewer than 300,000 clones, roughly 85% of them appearing once. The data were taken from a study of blood T cell repertoires in COVID-19. Study summary: The United States, Italy and Spain provided the acute and convalescent COVID-19 samples. The cDNA or gDNA used as material had been derived from T cells, B-cell-depleted T cells, or PBMCs.

The CDR3 totals 12 residues. V lost 5 bases, J lost 5 bases, and 9 bases lay in between. In germline, CDR1 is LNHDA, CDR2 SQIVND (reference sequence). Which cohort a participant joined came from the clinical history participants gave. The gene calls are TRBV19 and TRBJ1-1; D is unclear. Specimen: PBMCs or T cells enriched from blood (not recorded which). This receptor was taken from a woman aged 50 to 60 who had recovered from COVID-19. Here the CDR3 DNA reads TGTGCCAGTAGTGGAGGGAGGACTGAAGCTTTCTTT. It yields the protein CASSGGRTEAFF.